Listed here are 5 T cell receptor beta chains from one sample, sequenced in a study of CXCR3-negative and CXCR3-positive naive CD8 T cells. Researchers prepared the TRB cDNA libraries using 5' RACE with UMI labels. From its re-call of the 5' RACE reads, TCRdb lists each CDR3 protein once, without DNA. This table lists roughly 100,000 distinct CDR3 sequences. The sequenced sample consisted of naive CXCR3- CD8+ T cells from blood. Subset here: CD45RO-CCR7+CD27+CD95- naive CD8+ T cells lacking CXCR3 (TNR3-). Receptors originate from a human donor in good health. Some clones in this sample may be carry-over from other donors' samples.

The genes are TRBV28 and TRBJ2-5; there is no DNA to check the TCRdb D call of TRBD2. The CDR3 has 17 residues. Germline V gene data show CDR1 as MDHEN and CDR2 as SYDVKM. Here the CDR3 reads CASSLWTSGRKKETQYF.

This sequence joins TRBV20-1 and TRBJ2-1; without DNA, the TCRdb call of TRBD2 cannot be checked. Germline assignment: CDR1 DFQATT and CDR2 SNEGSKA (reference sequence). The CDR3 is made up of 18 amino acids. The CDR3 region is CSATETPRGRGYRNEQFF.

V and J are TRBV5-6 and TRBJ1-1; there is no DNA to check the TCRdb D call of TRBD1. Germline values: CDR1 SGHDT, CDR2 YYEEEE. The length of the CDR3 is 15 residues. CDR3 loop: CASSLVWGLETEAFF.

This rearrangement joins TRBV7-2 to TRBJ1-2. CDR1 and CDR2 (germline): SGHTA, FQGNSA. This CDR3 is 14 amino acids long. CDR3 amino acids: CASSLEGTYYGYTF. The full variable domain, in which reference TRBV7-2 and TRBJ1-2 provide the parts outside the CDR3, is GAGVSQSPSNKVTEKGKDVELRCDPISGHTALYWYRQSLGQGLEFLIYFQGNSAPDKSGLPSDRFSAERTGGSVSTLTIQRTQQEDSAVYLCASSLEGTYYGYTFGSGTRLTVV.

The rearrangement links TRBV7-9 to TRBJ2-7; TCRdb's assignment of TRBD1 cannot be checked, as there is no DNA. The CDR3 spans 14 residues. Germline values: CDR1 SEHNR, CDR2 FQNEAQ (reference sequence). CDR3 sequence reads: CASSPGQGPYEQYF.